A single sample gave rise to the 15 T cell receptor beta chains below, sequenced in a study of blood T cell repertoires in COVID-19. Using immunoSEQ multiplex PCR, the repertoire was profiled, and TCRdb retains in-frame clones only, with some absent. The repertoire includes a few hundred thousand clones, around 81% of them detected once, and roughly 1.9% sits in the top ten. The sample consisted of peripheral blood. The receptors were sampled from a man between 25 and 39 years old who had recovered from COVID-19.

V usage is TRBV7-9 and J usage is TRBJ1-2; a possible D gene is TRBD1 (5 bases). Germline V gene data show CDR1 as SEHNR and CDR2 as FQNEAQ (reference sequence). The CDR3 length is 13 residues. Trimming left V 2 bases short and J 10 bases short, with 14 bases between. The CDR3 loop is CASSLTVLTDYTF. DNA for the CDR3: TGTGCCAGCAGCTTAACCGTCCTGACAGACTACACCTTC.

This chain links TRBV4-1 with TRBJ2-7; D is possibly TRBD2 (7 bases). The germline CDR1 and CDR2 sequences are MGHRA and YSYEKL. The CDR3 sequence is 21 residues long. With 0 bases removed from V and 4 bases from J, the gap between germline ends came to 31 bases. For the CDR3, the DNA is TGCGCCAGCAGCCAAGATAGTATCCGGAGGGGGGGCACAGGGTCCCTTTACGAGCAGTACTTC. Translation gives CASSQDSIRRGGTGSLYEQYF.

This clone was recorded a few times. The chain combines TRBV5-4 with TRBJ2-1; tentatively, D is TRBD1 (6 bases). The CDR3 length is 13 residues. CDR1 is SGHNT and CDR2 is YYREEE in the germline V gene (reference sequence). Trimming cost V 0 bases and J 6 bases, with 7 bases left between them. The CDR3 loop is CASSLVGGNEQFF. The DNA of the CDR3 is TGTGCCAGCAGCTTGGTAGGGGGCAATGAGCAGTTCTTC.

This clone came up once. This chain's CDR3 is CASQAGIENTEAFF. CDR3 coding DNA: TGTGCCAGTCAGGCGGGGATTGAGAACACTGAAGCTTTCTTT. The rearrangement uses TRBV28 and TRBJ1-1; no definite D call. With 9 bases removed from V and 1 base from J, the gap between germline ends came to 15 bases. The CDR3 extends over 14 amino acids. The germline CDR1 and CDR2 sequences are MDHEN and SYDVKM. The full variable domain, completed using reference TRBV28 and TRBJ1-1, is DVKVTQSSRYLVKRTGEKVFLECVQDMDHENMFWYRQDPGLGLRLIYFSYDVKMKEKGDIPEGYSVSREKKERFSLILESASTNQTSMYLCASQAGIENTEAFFGQGTRLTVV.

This sequence joins TRBV19 and TRBJ1-1; possibly TRBD1 for D (6 bases). The germline CDR1 and CDR2 sequences are LNHDA and SQIVND (reference sequence). The V end lost 7 bases, the J end lost 5 bases, and 17 bases lay between the germline ends. The CDR3 has 14 residues. The CDR3 sequence: CASKPRGRETEAFF. The CDR3 nucleotides are TGTGCCAGTAAGCCGCGGGGGCGGGAGACTGAAGCTTTCTTT.

This rearrangement joins TRBV7-9 to TRBJ1-4; TRBD1 aligns across 7 bases. In germline, CDR1 is SEHNR, CDR2 FQNEAQ (reference sequence). Trimming removed 9 bases from V and 8 bases from J; junction bases left unmatched: 12. The CDR3 sequence is 14 residues long. CDR3 in amino acids: CASLPTGRSEKLFF. In nucleotides, the CDR3 is TGTGCCAGTCTTCCGACAGGGCGAAGCGAAAAACTGTTTTTT.

The table lists this clone with a few counts. The J gene is TRBJ2-4, the V gene TRBV7-8; TRBD1 agrees at 9 bases. Losses at the gene ends were 6 bases for V and 6 bases for J; bases not matched to a gene: 6. CDR3 length: 14 residues. Germline-derived CDR1 and CDR2 are SGHVS and FQNEAQ. CDR3 nucleotides: TGTGCCAGCAGTTCACAGGGGGCGGGAAACATTCAGTACTTC. Protein product: CASSSQGAGNIQYF.

This chain uses TRBV19 with TRBJ2-3; 8 positions match TRBD2. From germline, CDR1 is LNHDA and CDR2 SQIVND (reference sequence). The V segment lost 6 bases and the J segment 1 base; nucleotides outside the gene matches: 9. This CDR3 has 16 amino acids. CDR3 in DNA: TGTGCCAGTAGCCCCCTTTTGCGGGGGGGCACAGATACGCAGTATTTT. This sequence encodes CASSPLLRGGTDTQYF.

The chain is built from TRBV3-1 (or the pseudogene TRBV3-2) and TRBJ1-1, with TRBD1 matching 7 bases. Losses at the gene ends were 5 bases for V and 2 bases for J; bases not matched to a gene: 8. The V gene's germline CDR1 is LGHDT and CDR2 YNNKEL (reference sequence). The CDR3 extends over 15 amino acids. The CDR3 spells CASSFHDRANTEAFF. The DNA of the CDR3 is TGTGCCAGCAGCTTTCATGACAGGGCCAACACTGAAGCTTTCTTT.

The rearrangement uses TRBV9 and TRBJ1-6; D remains ambiguous. This CDR3 region has 14 residues. Germline V CDR1 and CDR2: SGDLS, YYNGEE. V was pared by 1 base and J by 6 bases, with 8 bases between. CDR3 amino acids: CASSVLYSNSPLHF. Written as DNA, the CDR3 is TGTGCCAGCAGCGTACTTTATAGTAATTCACCCCTCCACTTT.

The chain has TRBV5-5 and TRBJ2-5; 9 nucleotides agree with TRBD2. V trimming: 4 bases; J trimming: 1 base; junction bases outside the gene matches: 14. Germline V lookup: CDR1 SGHKS, CDR2 YYEKEE (reference sequence). The CDR3 is 18 amino acids. The DNA of the CDR3 is TGTGCCAGCAGCCCCCAAACGGGTAGCGGGGGTCCCCAAGAGACCCAGTACTTC. It specifies CASSPQTGSGGPQETQYF.

V is TRBV7-9 and J is TRBJ1-1; D unresolved. CDR1 is SEHNR, CDR2 FQNEAQ, per germline (reference sequence). V dropped 3 bases and J dropped 1 base, with 12 bases sitting between them. The CDR3 runs 15 residues. CDR3 sequence: CASSFGVGRNTEAFF. The CDR3 region has the DNA TGTGCCAGCAGCTTTGGGGTCGGGAGGAACACTGAAGCTTTCTTT.

The CDR3: CASSETDYGYTF. The CDR3 nucleotides read TGTGCCAGCAGTGAGACAGATTATGGCTACACCTTC. V is TRBV6-1 and J is TRBJ1-2, with D possibly matching TRBD1 (5 bases). The CDR3 has 12 residues. Germline V lookup: CDR1 MNHNS, CDR2 SASEGT. V lost 3 bases, J lost 5 bases, and 7 bases lay in between.

In this sample, this clone turned up once. The V gene is TRBV5-1, the J gene TRBJ2-5; D may be TRBD2 (5 bases). This CDR3 comprises 15 residues. Germline values: CDR1 SGHRS, CDR2 YFSETQ. V was clipped by 1 base and J by 4 bases, with 14 bases between them. The CDR3 DNA is TGCGCCAGCAGCTTGTATGCGGCAGGAGGAGAGACCCAGTACTTC. Amino acid sequence: CASSLYAAGGETQYF.

This chain's CDR3 is CASSEPGQGSNEQFF. Here the CDR3 DNA reads TGTGCCAGCAGCGAACCGGGACAGGGAAGTAATGAGCAGTTCTTC. The chain has TRBV5-4 and TRBJ2-1; 9 bases align to TRBD1. The CDR3 consists of 15 residues. Germline V gene data show CDR1 as SGHNT and CDR2 as YYREEE (reference sequence). J gave up 7 bases and V 4 bases, and 9 bases lay outside the gene matches. The whole variable domain, filled in from reference TRBV5-4 and TRBJ2-1, reads ETGVTQSPTHLIKTRGQQVTLRCSSQSGHNTVSWYQQALGQGPQFIFQYYREEENGRGNFPPRFSGLQFPNYSSELNVNALELDDSALYLCASSEPGQGSNEQFFGPGTRLTVL.